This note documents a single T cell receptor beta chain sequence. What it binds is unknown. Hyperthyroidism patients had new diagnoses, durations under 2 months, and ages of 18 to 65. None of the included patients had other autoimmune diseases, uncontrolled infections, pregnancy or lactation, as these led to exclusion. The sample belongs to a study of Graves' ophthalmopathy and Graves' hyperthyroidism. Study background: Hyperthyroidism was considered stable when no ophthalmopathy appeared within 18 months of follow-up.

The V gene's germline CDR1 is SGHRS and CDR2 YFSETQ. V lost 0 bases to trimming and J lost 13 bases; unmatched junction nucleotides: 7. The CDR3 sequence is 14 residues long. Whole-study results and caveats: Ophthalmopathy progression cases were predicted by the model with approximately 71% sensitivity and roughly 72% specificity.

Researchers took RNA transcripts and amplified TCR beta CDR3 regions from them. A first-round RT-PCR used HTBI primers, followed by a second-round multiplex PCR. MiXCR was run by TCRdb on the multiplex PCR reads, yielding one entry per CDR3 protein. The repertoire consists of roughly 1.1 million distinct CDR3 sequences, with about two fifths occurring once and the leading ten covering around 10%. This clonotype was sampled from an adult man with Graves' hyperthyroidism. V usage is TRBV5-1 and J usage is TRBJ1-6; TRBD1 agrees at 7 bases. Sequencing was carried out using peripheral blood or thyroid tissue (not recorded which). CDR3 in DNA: TGCGCCAGCAGCTTGGAGGGGGCCCGTTCGCCCCTCCACTTT. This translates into CASSLEGARSPLHF.